The next 16 T cell receptor beta chains were all read from a single sample in a study of control samples from healthy donors and cancer patients. The protocol was immunoSEQ multiplex PCR, while the TCRdb copy is restricted to in-frame clones and leaves out a portion. The repertoire has around 42,000 clones, around 94% of them found once; the top ten carry roughly 25%. The sequenced material came from blood. These receptors came from a man aged 55-75 years in good health.

The chain has TRBV12-3 or TRBV12-4 and TRBJ2-2; D perhaps matches TRBD1 (6 bases). The CDR3 spans 13 residues. The V end lost 8 bases, the J end lost 6 bases, and 13 bases lay between the germline ends. CDR3 sequence reads: CASHPAGAGELFF. The CDR3 DNA is TGTGCCAGCCACCCGGCAGGGGCCGGGGAGCTGTTTTTT.

The V and J genes are TRBV18 and TRBJ2-2, with D perhaps matching TRBD1 (5 bases). Germline assignment: CDR1 KGHSH and CDR2 LQKENI. Trimming stripped 8 bases from V and 0 bases from J, with 19 bases between. The CDR3 runs to 17 residues. Here the CDR3 reads CASPPNFRATNTGELFF. In DNA, the CDR3 is TGTGCCAGCCCCCCGAATTTCAGGGCGACGAACACCGGGGAGCTGTTTTTT.

In its sample, this clone was seen once. This rearrangement joins TRBV9 to TRBJ2-5; 8 nucleotides match TRBD2. Germline V gene sequence: CDR1 SGDLS, CDR2 YYNGEE. Unmatched junction bases numbered 9, after V lost 0 bases and J lost 5 bases. The CDR3 has 16 amino acids. CDR3 amino acids: CASSVGLAGILETQYF. In DNA form, the CDR3 reads TGTGCCAGCAGCGTAGGATTAGCGGGAATCTTGGAGACCCAGTACTTC.

The chain links TRBV2 to TRBJ2-1; 7 bases match TRBD2. CDR3 size: 18 residues. The germline V gene encodes CDR1 SNHLY and CDR2 FYNNEI. V shed 3 bases and J 6 bases; nucleotides not matched to a gene: 17. The CDR3 here is CASSDGLAVDPTSNEQFF. CDR3 coding DNA: TGTGCCAGCAGTGATGGTCTAGCGGTTGACCCGACCTCCAATGAGCAGTTCTTC.

This clone was recorded only once. The genes are TRBV5-1 and TRBJ2-7, with TRBD2 identical over 9 bases. The V gene's germline CDR1 is SGHRS and CDR2 YFSETQ. V was clipped by 2 bases and J by 0 bases; unmatched bases: 6. The CDR3 extends over 16 amino acids. CDR3 residues: CASSFGQREDSYEQYF. The CDR3 region has the DNA TGCGCCAGCAGCTTCGGTCAGCGGGAGGACTCCTACGAGCAGTACTTC.

This clone was seen only once. This chain connects TRBV5-8 to TRBJ2-2, with D possibly TRBD1 on 6 matching bases. The V end lost 5 bases, the J end lost 0 bases, and 17 bases lay between the germline ends. In germline, CDR1 is SGHTS, CDR2 YDEGEE. The CDR3 covers 17 residues. DNA of the CDR3: TGTGCCAGCAGGGCAGGCAGAGGGGGTCCGAACACCGGGGAGCTGTTTTTT. Translation gives CASRAGRGGPNTGELFF.

The chain has TRBV5-1 and TRBJ2-7; D is unresolved. Germline CDR1 reads SGHRS; CDR2 reads YFSETQ. Trimming took off 3 bases at V and 1 base at J, with 5 bases between the two ends. The CDR3 has 12 residues. In nucleotides, the CDR3 is TGCGCCAGCAGCTCCCCGTCCTACGAGCAGTACTTC. Its protein product is CASSSPSYEQYF. The entire variable domain, with the rest obtained from reference TRBV5-1 and TRBJ2-7, is as follows: KAGVTQTPRYLIKTRGQQVTLSCSPISGHRSVSWYQQTPGQGLQFLFEYFSETQRNKGNFPGRFSGRQFSNSRSEMNVSTLELGDSALYLCASSSPSYEQYFGPGTRLTVT.

V usage is TRBV19 and J usage is TRBJ2-5, with 11 bases matching TRBD2. The germline CDR1 and CDR2 sequences are LNHDA and SQIVND (reference sequence). The junction had 8 bases not matched to a gene; V was cut back by 3 bases and J by 5 bases. This CDR3 is built from 16 residues. The CDR3 sequence: CASSMTVTSGIETQYF. The DNA of the CDR3 is TGTGCCAGTAGTATGACTGTGACTAGCGGGATCGAGACCCAGTACTTC. Based on the CDR3 plus reference TRBV19 and TRBJ2-5, the full variable domain is DGGITQSPKYLFRKEGQNVTLSCEQNLNHDAMYWYRQDPGQGLRLIYYSQIVNDFQKGDIAEGYSVSREKKESFPLTVTSAQKNPTAFYLCASSMTVTSGIETQYFGPGTRLLVL.

Note on this clone: An end of the junction differs from the germline gene, which may be a read error. Other DNA sequences in the same sample also yield this CDR3. J is TRBJ1-1 and V is TRBV24-1; no reliable D call. CDR3 length equals 12 residues. The germline gives CDR1 KGHDR, CDR2 SFDVKD. The CDR3 is CATSDPGNEAFF. In DNA, the CDR3 is TGTGCCACCAGTGATCCCGGGAATGAAGCCTTCTTT.

The chain employs TRBV21-1 and TRBJ2-1; TRBD2, as called in the table, went unchecked against the DNA. TRBV21-1 represents a pseudogene. This CDR3 is 10 amino acids long. CDR3 sequence reads: CASSPCEQFF. CDR3 sequence (DNA): TGTGCCAGCAGCCCGTGTGAGCAGTTCTTC.

The V and J genes are TRBV27 and TRBJ2-7; a weak D match, TRBD2 (6 bases). This CDR3 has 16 residues. Germline assignment: CDR1 MNHEY and CDR2 SMNVEV (reference sequence). Trimming pared 0 bases from V and 1 base from J, leaving 13 bases between. The chain's CDR3 is CASSLSTAGNSYEQYF. The CDR3 DNA follows: TGTGCCAGCAGTTTATCGACAGCGGGTAATTCCTACGAGCAGTACTTC.

V and J are TRBV6-4 and TRBJ2-1; TRBD2 matches at 7 bases. Trimming at V came to 4 bases and at J to 7 bases, leaving 10 bases not matched to a gene. Per germline, CDR1 MRHNA and CDR2 SNTAGT. There are 15 residues in the CDR3. This chain's CDR3 is CASSVEGGPRNEQFF. In DNA form, the CDR3 reads TGTGCCAGCAGTGTAGAGGGAGGGCCACGAAATGAGCAGTTCTTC.

This chain uses TRBV6-6 with TRBJ2-1; 10 positions match TRBD2. J gave up 7 bases and V 5 bases, and 17 bases lay outside the gene matches. The CDR3 contains 18 residues. Germline values: CDR1 MNHNY, CDR2 SVGAGI (reference sequence). The CDR3 sequence: CASSPNPSASGSWNEQFF. The CDR3 DNA reads as TGTGCCAGCAGTCCGAACCCGTCAGCTAGCGGGAGTTGGAATGAGCAGTTCTTC.

V is TRBV7-8 and J is TRBJ2-7, with a possible D match to TRBD2 (6 bases). The CDR3 covers 14 residues. Germline V gene data show CDR1 as SGHVS and CDR2 as FQNEAQ. V lost 1 base, J lost 6 bases, and 13 bases lay in between. The CDR3 DNA sequence: TGTGCCAGCAGCTTAGGGTCGGGGGAAGGCGAGCAGTACTTC. As protein: CASSLGSGEGEQYF. Full variable domain (rest looked up from reference TRBV7-8 and TRBJ2-7): GAGVSQSPRYKVAKRGQDVALRCDPISGHVSLFWYQQALGQGPEFLTYFQNEAQLDKSGLPSDRFFAERPEGSVSTLKIQRTQQEDSAVYLCASSLGSGEGEQYFGPGTRLTVT.

The table lists this clone with a count of one. V is TRBV19 and J is TRBJ2-1; TRBD2 aligns across 10 bases. Germline lookup yields CDR1 LNHDA and CDR2 SQIVND (reference sequence). V shed 7 bases, J shed 0 bases, and the junction held 9 bases outside the gene matches. There are 17 residues in the CDR3. The CDR3 reads CASIVAGGPNSYNEQFF. The DNA for the CDR3 is TGTGCCAGTATTGTAGCGGGAGGTCCCAACTCCTACAATGAGCAGTTCTTC.

V and J are TRBV7-9 and TRBJ2-7, with D hard to call. This CDR3 contains 17 residues. Germline values: CDR1 SEHNR, CDR2 FQNEAQ (reference sequence). V shed 1 base and J shed 4 bases, with 20 bases lying between them. The CDR3 loop reads CASSLVPLGALNYEQYF. The CDR3 bases are TGTGCCAGCAGCTTAGTACCGCTGGGCGCACTTAATTACGAGCAGTACTTC.